This note documents a single T cell receptor (beta chain) sequence. This sample is part of a study of shared clonotypes between healthy human individuals. Across the study: The donor pool was made up of a couple of women and a few men aged 18 to 49.

Sorted-subset replicate PCRs used roughly 220 ng DNA, 30,000 or so T cell genomes. Original data processing: ImmunoSEQ sequences covered only the junction and lacked quality scores; filtering therefore differed. The data were produced by immunoSEQ multiplex PCR, yet TCRdb's version contains in-frame clones alone and is incomplete. V and J calls and clone size are as listed in that table; D and trimming were resolved from the DNA. The sample shows more than 90,000 clones, 67% of them seen only once. This CDR3 spans 11 amino acids. Trimming took 8 bases from V and 4 from J, leaving 9 bases between them. Germline assignment: CDR1 MNHNS and CDR2 SASEGT.

Sequencing was carried out using memory CD8+ T cells sorted from blood. Subset meaning: CD45RO+ cells pooled with CCR7-negative TemRA cells. The chain recombines TRBV6-1 with TRBJ2-7; D uncertain. The TCR was taken from a man aged 25 to 40 in good health. CDR3 sequence (DNA): TGTGCCAGCCCCAGCCTATACGAGCAGTACTTC. This encodes CASPSLYEQYF.